This TCR beta chain was sequenced in a study of shared clonotypes between healthy human individuals. Generated by immunoSEQ multiplex PCR, the TCRdb table keeps only in-frame clones and is missing some. Here the sample spans just over 2,000,000 clones, just under 95% being singletons. CD45RO negativity and positive selection for CCR7 defined naive CD8 cells, a population that excluded terminally differentiated effector memory CD45RA+ cells. V lost 2 bases to trimming and J lost 0 bases, with 10 bases between them. Germline V gives CDR1 GTSNPN, CDR2 SVGIG (reference sequence). The CDR3 totals 14 residues.

The receptor's source is a man aged 18 to 29 in good health. The V and J genes are TRBV30 and TRBJ1-2; D gene uncertain. Sequencing was done on a sample of naive CD8+ T cells sorted from blood. CDR3 in DNA: TGTGCCTGGAGTAGTCCCGGGGCTAACTATGGCTACACCTTC. This sequence encodes CAWSSPGANYGYTF.